Following are 23 T cell receptor beta chains from one sample sequenced in a study of cytomegalovirus exposure and HLA in healthy donors. The primer mix had 60 Vbeta and 13 Jbeta primers. TCRdb keeps only in-frame clones here, not all; method: immunoSEQ multiplex PCR. This table holds 160,000 or so clones, roughly 84% found once. What was sequenced was PBMCs. These receptors all come from a woman aged 18-29 years in good health and CMV-seronegative.

The sample holds one count of this clone. CDR3 coding DNA: TGCGCCAGCAGCCCGCCGGGACAGGGCTACGAGCAGTACTTC. Translation gives CASSPPGQGYEQYF. The genes are TRBV5-1 and TRBJ2-5; 9 bases align to TRBD1. The J call may be incorrect, as the DNA end agrees better with TRBJ2-7. Per the germline V gene, CDR1 is SGHRS and CDR2 is YFSETQ. The CDR3 covers 14 residues.

V and J are TRBV11-3 and TRBJ2-3, with D unresolved. The V end was cut by 3 bases, the J end by 3 bases, with 10 bases between. The germline CDR1 and CDR2 sequences are SGHNT and YENEEA. The CDR3 loop spans 14 amino acids. DNA of the CDR3: TGTGCCAGCAGCTTGGCTAGTCAGACAGATACGCAGTATTTT. This codes for CASSLASQTDTQYF.

The CDR3 spells CASSLRGAGTEAFF. In DNA form, the CDR3 reads TGTGCCAGCAGCTTACGGGGGGCGGGCACTGAAGCTTTCTTT. This chain connects TRBV7-9 to TRBJ1-1; TRBD1 is a possible D gene (6 bases). The germline V gene has CDR1 SEHNR and CDR2 FQNEAQ (reference sequence). This CDR3 is built from 14 residues. With 2 bases removed from V and 4 bases from J, the gap between germline ends came to 11 bases.

V gene TRBV19 combines with J gene TRBJ2-6; 7 positions match TRBD1. V dropped 3 bases and J dropped 0; count of bases not matched to a gene: 2. The CDR3 contains 16 residues. The germline V gene has CDR1 LNHDA and CDR2 SQIVND (reference sequence). The CDR3 DNA reads as TGTGCCAGTAGTATCCCAGGGGGCTCTGGGGCCAACGTCCTGACTTTC. This gives the protein CASSIPGGSGANVLTF. Using reference TRBV19 and TRBJ2-6 for the parts outside the CDR3, the full variable domain is DGGITQSPKYLFRKEGQNVTLSCEQNLNHDAMYWYRQDPGQGLRLIYYSQIVNDFQKGDIAEGYSVSREKKESFPLTVTSAQKNPTAFYLCASSIPGGSGANVLTFGAGSRLTVL.

This rearrangement joins TRBV6-6 to TRBJ1-5, with TRBD1 matching 9 bases. Germline V gene sequence: CDR1 MNHNY, CDR2 SVGAGI (reference sequence). The CDR3 covers 16 residues. V lost 2 bases, J lost 1 base, and 3 bases stayed unmatched. The CDR3 DNA is TGTGCCAGCAGTTACCCACAGGGGGCAAGCAATCAGCCCCAGCATTTT. Its protein is CASSYPQGASNQPQHF.

The chain employs TRBV28 and TRBJ1-6, with TRBD1 matching 8 bases. The trim removed 3 bases at V and 7 bases at J, leaving 2 bases unmatched. Per the germline V gene, CDR1 is MDHEN and CDR2 is SYDVKM. This CDR3 has 14 amino acids. The CDR3 region has the DNA TGTGCCAGCAGTTTCAACAGGGGGAATTCACCCCTCCACTTT. Its translation: CASSFNRGNSPLHF.

This clone turned up a few times. The chain employs TRBV30 and TRBJ2-3; 11 bases agree with TRBD2. J gave up 4 bases and V 5 bases, and 8 bases lay outside the gene matches. The germline CDR1 and CDR2 sequences are GTSNPN and SVGIG (reference sequence). The CDR3 extends over 15 amino acids. For the CDR3, the DNA is TGTGCCTGGGATTATAGCGGGGGGGCCCCAGATACGCAGTATTTT. Translating gives CAWDYSGGAPDTQYF.

The V call is TRBV29-1, the J call TRBJ1-2, with TRBD1 as a possible D gene (5 bases). The V gene's germline CDR1 is SQVTM and CDR2 ANQGSEA. The CDR3 runs 13 residues. Trimming took 4 bases from V and 5 from J, leaving 14 bases between them. The CDR3 DNA follows: TGCAGCGTTGGGATAACAGGACGATATGGCTACACCTTC. Protein product: CSVGITGRYGYTF.

The rearrangement joins TRBV29-1 to TRBJ2-1; 12 positions agree with TRBD1. The CDR3 loop spans 15 amino acids. J gave up 5 bases and V 5 bases, and 7 bases lay outside the gene matches. Per the germline V gene, CDR1 is SQVTM and CDR2 is ANQGSEA. The CDR3 DNA sequence: TGCAGCGTTCGTCGGGGACAGGGGGCGGACAATGAGCAGTTCTTC. Its translation is CSVRRGQGADNEQFF.

The rearrangement links TRBV12-5 to TRBJ2-5, with D tentatively TRBD1 (5 bases). This CDR3 has 14 amino acids. The germline gives CDR1 LGHNT, CDR2 FRNRAP. V was shortened by 2 bases and J by 5 bases, with 12 bases between the two germline ends. The CDR3, as DNA: TGTGCTAGTGGTTTGCTAGGAGCAGGGGAGACCCAGTACTTC. Translated: CASGLLGAGETQYF.

The chain uses TRBV15 and TRBJ1-1, with 7 nucleotides matching TRBD1. V was clipped by 4 bases and J by 6 bases; unmatched bases: 14. The CDR3 is made up of 16 amino acids. Germline V gene data show CDR1 as LNHNV and CDR2 as YYDKDF (reference sequence). The CDR3 sequence is CATSKDRLLTLPEAFF. CDR3 nucleotides: TGTGCCACCAGCAAGGACAGGCTATTAACTTTGCCTGAAGCTTTCTTT.

This chain connects TRBV11-2 to TRBJ1-2; 9 nucleotides align to TRBD1. The germline V gene encodes CDR1 SGHAT and CDR2 FQNNGV. This CDR3 is 15 amino acids long. Trimming cost V 4 bases and J 6 bases; bases outside gene matches: 9. As DNA, the CDR3 is TGTGCCAGCAGCTCTTTAACAGGGGGCGGGGATGGCTACACCTTC. As protein: CASSSLTGGGDGYTF.

The chain combines TRBV10-3 with TRBJ2-2; D call uncertain. In germline, CDR1 is ENHRY, CDR2 SYGVKD. CDR3 length equals 16 residues. V shed 7 bases and J shed 0 bases, with 15 bases lying between them. DNA for the CDR3: TGTGCCATCAAAAACGTACGGAGTTCGAACACCGGGGAGCTGTTTTTT. Translated: CAIKNVRSSNTGELFF.

This CDR3 reads CASSFTGVGELFF. The DNA for the CDR3 is TGTGCCAGCAGTTTTACGGGGGTAGGGGAGCTGTTTTTT. V usage is TRBV28 and J usage is TRBJ2-2; weak D call: TRBD2 (6 bases). Trimming shortened V by 3 bases and J by 8 bases, and 10 bases separated the two germline ends. The CDR3 is 13 amino acids. CDR1 and CDR2 (germline): MDHEN, SYDVKM. Supplemented by reference TRBV28 and TRBJ2-2, the full variable domain reads DVKVTQSSRYLVKRTGEKVFLECVQDMDHENMFWYRQDPGLGLRLIYFSYDVKMKEKGDIPEGYSVSREKKERFSLILESASTNQTSMYLCASSFTGVGELFFGEGSRLTVL.

The chain has TRBV28 and TRBJ2-3; 8 bases line up with TRBD1. CDR1 MDHEN and CDR2 SYDVKM come from the germline V gene. The junction had 5 bases not matched to a gene; V was cut back by 5 bases and J by 4 bases. CDR3 length: 14 amino acids. In DNA form, the CDR3 reads TGTGCCAGCAGTACCCAACAGGGGGCAGATACGCAGTATTTT. Translating gives CASSTQQGADTQYF.

By sample fraction, this clone is medium-sized (0.01 to 0.1%). V usage is TRBV5-4 and J usage is TRBJ1-1, with 8 bases lining up with TRBD1. After removal of 3 bases from V and 1 base from J, the junction contained 8 bases not matched to a gene. The CDR3 runs 16 residues. The V gene's germline CDR1 is SGHNT and CDR2 YYREEE (reference sequence). The CDR3 protein is CASSSGQGSRNTEAFF. CDR3 DNA sequence: TGTGCCAGCAGCTCCGGACAGGGTAGTAGGAACACTGAAGCTTTCTTT.

The chain carries TRBV5-1 and TRBJ1-4, with 12 nucleotides matching TRBD1. Germline-derived CDR1 and CDR2 are SGHRS and YFSETQ. The CDR3 spans 17 residues. The ends lost 2 bases at V and 8 bases at J; junction bases unmatched: 10. The CDR3 protein is CASSFGTGGANREKLFF. In DNA, the CDR3 is TGCGCCAGCAGCTTCGGGACAGGGGGCGCGAATCGGGAAAAACTGTTTTTT.

DNA of the CDR3: TGTGCCAGCAGTCGCCGACAGGGTAGGGGTCAGCCCCAGCATTTT. It specifies CASSRRQGRGQPQHF. J is TRBJ1-5 and V is TRBV6-1, with TRBD1 matching 7 bases. Germline CDR1 reads MNHNS; CDR2 reads SASEGT. V was pared by 5 bases and J by 6 bases, with 10 bases of the junction left unmatched. This CDR3 contains 15 residues.

The chain has TRBV5-4 and TRBJ2-5; possible D gene TRBD2, 6 bases. The length of the CDR3 is 13 residues. V was pared by 4 bases and J by 5 bases, with 12 bases between. The germline CDR1 and CDR2 sequences are SGHNT and YYREEE (reference sequence). CDR3 sequence reads: CASSPAGRETQYF. Written as DNA, the CDR3 is TGTGCCAGCAGCCCAGCAGGGAGGGAGACCCAGTACTTC.

The chain couples TRBV9 to TRBJ2-2; perhaps TRBD1 as D (6 bases). CDR3 length: 14 amino acids. Trimming stripped 4 bases from V and 4 bases from J, with 11 bases between. In germline, CDR1 is SGDLS, CDR2 YYNGEE. Written as DNA, the CDR3 is TGTGCCAGCAGCAACAGGGTCGGCACCGGGGAGCTGTTTTTT. It is translated as CASSNRVGTGELFF. Together with reference TRBV9 and TRBJ2-2, the CDR3 gives the full variable domain: DSGVTQTPKHLITATGQRVTLRCSPRSGDLSVYWYQQSLDQGLQFLIQYYNGEERAKGNILERFSAQQFPDLHSELNLSSLELGDSALYFCASSNRVGTGELFFGEGSRLTVL.

With regard to this clone: One end of the junction is discordant with germline, which a read error may explain. The same CDR3 can be traced to other DNA sequences in this sample. This chain links TRBV6-6 with TRBJ2-5; D uncertain. This CDR3 is built from 13 residues. Germline assignment: CDR1 MNHNY and CDR2 SVGAGI (reference sequence). This CDR3 reads CASSYTQKETQYF. The CDR3 coding sequence is TGTGCTAGCAGTTACACGCAGAAAGAGACCCAGTACTTC.

V is TRBV4-1 and J is TRBJ1-1; unclear D gene. The V gene's germline CDR1 is MGHRA and CDR2 YSYEKL. Trimming removed 0 bases from V and 7 bases from J, with 12 bases in between. The CDR3 has 14 amino acids. The DNA of the CDR3 is TGCGCCAGCAGCCAAGACGTGGCCTCTGGTGAAGCTTTCTTT. It is translated as CASSQDVASGEAFF.

The chain carries TRBV5-1 and TRBJ2-1, with TRBD1 matching over 8 bases. The CDR3 spans 16 residues. CDR1 SGHRS and CDR2 YFSETQ come from the germline V gene. The V gene end was trimmed by 0 bases and the J gene end by 9 bases; junction bases not matched to a gene: 11. This CDR3 reads CASSLAPLDRAIEQFF. The CDR3 nucleotides read TGCGCCAGCAGCTTGGCCCCCCTGGACAGGGCCATTGAGCAGTTCTTC.